This section outlines one TCR beta chain sequence together with its context. Its antigen is unidentified. Method: immunoSEQ multiplex PCR; TCRdb's copy keeps in-frame clones and lacks some. This sample has roughly 32,000 clones; 65% to 90% occur once, and the top ten carry approximately 1.1%. The germline V gene has CDR1 SGHNT and CDR2 YYREEE (reference sequence). V lost 4 bases and J lost 4; bases outside the gene matches: 10. The length of the CDR3 is 16 residues. This record comes from a study of T cells in narcolepsy. About the research overall: Enrolled donors included narcolepsy type 1 or type 2 patients and healthy controls. Findings and limits, study-wide: Autoreactive HCRT-specific and TRIB2-specific clonotypes were marked in same-patient CSF-versus-blood CD4+ comparisons. In some patient and control memory CD4+ samples, autoreactive clones were absent. Reportedly, autoreactive clonotypes were serially detected in patients' blood but not controls'.

The V and J genes are TRBV5-4 and TRBJ2-5, with 10 nucleotides matching TRBD1. The material sequenced was CD45RA- memory CD4+ T cells from PBMCs. The sequence was obtained from a human donor with narcolepsy. CDR3 nucleotides: TGTGCCAGCAGCCCACGGACAGGGGGGTCCCGAGAGACCCAGTACTTC. Protein product: CASSPRTGGSRETQYF.